This passage covers 5 T cell receptor beta chains from one sample sequenced in a study of CD8+ T cells in alopecia areata. The treatment here: oral pan-JAK inhibitor, 5-10 mg twice daily. RNA extraction and reverse transcription yielded cDNA as sequencing template. Sequencing used immunoSEQ multiplex PCR; TCRdb keeps in-frame clones, though not all of them. Here the sample spans 200,000 or so clones, roughly 60% being singletons. The material was CD4+ T cells sorted from blood, obtained at week 24, from a patient treated with tofacitinib. These receptors originate from a human donor with alopecia areata.

V usage is TRBV4-1 and J usage is TRBJ2-2, with D possibly TRBD2 on 6 matching bases. With 4 bases removed from V and 2 bases from J, the gap between germline ends came to 17 bases. From germline, CDR1 is MGHRA and CDR2 YSYEKL. This CDR3 is built from 17 residues. CDR3 bases: TGCGCCAGCAGCCCCCGGCCTGTAGCGGATAACACCGGGGAGCTGTTTTTT. Protein sequence: CASSPRPVADNTGELFF.

The V call is TRBV28, the J call TRBJ1-3; D possibly corresponds to TRBD1 (6 bases). V lost 1 base to trimming and J lost 0 bases, with 10 bases between them. The germline gives CDR1 MDHEN, CDR2 SYDVKM. The CDR3 extends over 16 amino acids. Written as DNA, the CDR3 is TGTGCCAGCAGTTTATTCATGGACAGCTCTGGAAACACCATATATTTT. Translation: CASSLFMDSSGNTIYF.

The J gene is TRBJ2-2, the V gene TRBV19; D is ambiguous. V lost 7 bases to trimming and J lost 1 base, with 16 bases between them. The CDR3 contains 16 residues. Germline V lookup: CDR1 LNHDA, CDR2 SQIVND (reference sequence). The CDR3 spells CASTPTGGLNTGELFF. CDR3 in DNA: TGTGCCAGTACCCCCACGGGCGGATTGAACACCGGGGAGCTGTTTTTT.

J is TRBJ2-5 and V is TRBV27; TRBD1 agrees at 8 bases. The CDR3 totals 14 residues. J was trimmed by 4 bases and V by 6 bases; bases with no gene match: 7. Germline CDR1 MNHEY, CDR2 SMNVEV (reference sequence). The CDR3 sequence is CASRNRGSGETQYF. CDR3 DNA: TGTGCCAGCAGGAACAGGGGGTCGGGAGAGACCCAGTACTTC.

The CDR3 sequence is CSVRDPRGNEKLFF. The CDR3 DNA follows: TGCAGCGTTAGAGATCCCCGGGGGAATGAAAAACTGTTTTTT. The chain combines TRBV29-1 with TRBJ1-4, with D possibly being TRBD1 (5 bases). V was shortened by 5 bases and J by 5 bases, with 15 bases between the two germline ends. In germline, CDR1 is SQVTM, CDR2 ANQGSEA. This CDR3 contains 14 residues.